The source of this T cell receptor beta chain is a study of control samples from healthy donors and cancer patients. On this clone: Germline and junction disagree at one end, which may indicate a read error.

CDR3 length equals 15 residues. Germline CDR1 and CDR2: SGHAT and FQNNGV. Clones were sequenced by immunoSEQ multiplex PCR, and TCRdb holds only the in-frame ones, with some missing. The table has 130,000 or so clones, around nine tenths seen once. The source material was blood. The clonotype was recovered from a man aged 25 to 40 in good health. The V gene is TRBV11-2, the J gene TRBJ1-3; TRBD1 is a possible D gene (5 bases). DNA for the CDR3: TGTGCCAGCAGCCAGCAGGGTTTATCTGGAAACGCCATATATTTT. This sequence encodes CASSQQGLSGNAIYF. The complete variable domain, with remaining parts taken from reference TRBV11-2 and TRBJ1-3, reads EAGVAQSPRYKIIEKRQSVAFWCNPISGHATLYWYQQILGQGPKLLIQFQNNGVVDDSQLPKDRFSAERLKGVDSTLKIQPAKLEDSAVYLCASSQQGLSGNAIYFGEGSWLTVV.